This T cell receptor (beta chain) was sequenced during a study of CD8+CD57+ T cells in acquired aplastic anemia. Overall study: Mean DNA quantity obtained from sorted CD4+ and CD8+ cells was 2.5 to 4 ug. There were 10 million to 12 million reads, on average, for CD4+ cells from healthy donors.

In its sample, this clonotype was seen many times. Its antigen is unknown. General study findings and limits: Both patients and controls carried the same twenty-nine CD8+ CDR3 sequences. Patients and controls were not found to differ significantly in CD8+ Simpson's diversity.

Researchers used genomic DNA as the template to profile TCR beta VDJ and CDR3. TCRdb redid the calling of the reads with MiXCR, one entry per CDR3 protein. The table has some 190,000 distinct CDR3 sequences, just over 45% seen once; the top ten hold 2.5% to 3.5%. V was clipped by 11 bases and J by 3 bases, with 25 bases between them. The CDR3 sequence is 16 residues long. Germline V gene data show CDR1 as LNHDA and CDR2 as SQIVND (reference sequence). The TCR comes from a human donor in good health. Sequenced material: sorted CD4+, CD8+, or CD8+CD57+ T cells (not recorded which) from PBMCs. This rearrangement joins TRBV19 to TRBJ1-1, with D possibly being TRBD1 (5 bases). CDR3 residues: CAPIASRDTADTEAFF. As DNA, the CDR3 is TGTGCCCCTATAGCTAGCAGGGATACCGCTGACACTGAAGCTTTCTTT.